This T cell receptor beta chain was recovered during a study of T cell responses to AZD1222 COVID-19 vaccine. Concerning this clone: Antigen specificity is unknown.

The method was immunoSEQ multiplex PCR; TCRdb's version includes in-frame clones alone and lacks a portion of them. The sample consists of more than 95,000 clones, roughly 87% of them appearing once. Overall study results and limits: Among AZD1222 vaccinees, only six or seven were seropositive at baseline. Increases in Spike-specific TCR breadth and depth were seen after two AZD1222 doses. Clonal diversity may have been underestimated in mostly white British donors. Vaccine-related CD4 TCRs covered spike, predominating at 160-218 and 743-854.

The sequence derives from an adult in good health. Source: peripheral blood, taken on day 0 of MenACWY control vaccination.

The CDR3 DNA reads TGTGCCAGCAGTTACTCGCGGGGTCTGGCCACTGAAGCTTTCTTT. This sequence encodes CASSYSRGLATEAFF. The rearrangement links TRBV6-5 to TRBJ1-1, with unresolved D. The germline CDR1 and CDR2 sequences are MNHEY and SVGAGI. The ends were cut back, 0 bases at V and 4 bases at J, with 12 bases in the middle. CDR3 length equals 15 residues.